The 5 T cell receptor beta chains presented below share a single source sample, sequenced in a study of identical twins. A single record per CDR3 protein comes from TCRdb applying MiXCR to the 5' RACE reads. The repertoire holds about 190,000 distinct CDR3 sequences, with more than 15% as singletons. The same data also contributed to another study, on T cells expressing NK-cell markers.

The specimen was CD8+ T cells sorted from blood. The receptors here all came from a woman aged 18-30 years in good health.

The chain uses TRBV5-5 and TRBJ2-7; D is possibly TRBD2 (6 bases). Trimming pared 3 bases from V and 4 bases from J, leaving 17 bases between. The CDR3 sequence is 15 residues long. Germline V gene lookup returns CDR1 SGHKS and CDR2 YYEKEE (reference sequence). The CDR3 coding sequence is TGTGCCAGCAGCTACTTCGGGGGAACTCGGTACGAGCAGTACTTC. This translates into CASSYFGGTRYEQYF.

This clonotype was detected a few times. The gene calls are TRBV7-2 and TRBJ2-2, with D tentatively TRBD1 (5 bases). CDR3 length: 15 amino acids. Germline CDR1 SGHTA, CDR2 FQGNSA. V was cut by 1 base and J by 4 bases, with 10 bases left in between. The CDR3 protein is CASSLGQGVTGELFF. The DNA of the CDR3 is TGTGCCAGCAGCTTAGGGCAGGGCGTCACCGGGGAGCTGTTTTTT.

The CDR3 reads CASSYSELSDNEQFF. CDR3 DNA sequence: TGTGCCAGCAGTTACTCAGAGCTTTCCGACAATGAGCAGTTCTTC. The J gene is TRBJ2-1, the V gene TRBV6-5, with D unresolved. In germline, CDR1 is MNHEY, CDR2 SVGAGI. V dropped 0 bases and J dropped 5 bases, with 11 bases sitting between them. The CDR3 consists of 15 residues.

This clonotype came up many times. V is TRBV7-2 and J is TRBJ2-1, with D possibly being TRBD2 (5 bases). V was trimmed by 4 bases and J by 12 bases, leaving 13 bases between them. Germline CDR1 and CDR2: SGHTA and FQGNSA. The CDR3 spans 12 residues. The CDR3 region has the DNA TGTGCCAGCAGCTCCCCCCCCGGAGGGCAGTTCTTC. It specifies CASSSPPGGQFF. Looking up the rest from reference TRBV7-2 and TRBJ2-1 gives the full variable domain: GAGVSQSPSNKVTEKGKDVELRCDPISGHTALYWYRQSLGQGLEFLIYFQGNSAPDKSGLPSDRFSAERTGGSVSTLTIQRTQQEDSAVYLCASSSPPGGQFFGPGTRLTVL.

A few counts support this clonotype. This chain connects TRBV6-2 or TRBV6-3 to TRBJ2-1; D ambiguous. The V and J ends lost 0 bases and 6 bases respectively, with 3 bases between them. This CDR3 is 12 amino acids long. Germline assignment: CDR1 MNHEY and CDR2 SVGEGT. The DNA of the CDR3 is TGTGCCAGCAGTTACTCTGTCAATGAGCAGTTCTTC. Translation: CASSYSVNEQFF.